This record covers a single T cell receptor beta chain. What it recognizes is unknown. Profiling relied on immunoSEQ multiplex PCR, and the TCRdb table lists in-frame clones only, not all of them. Found here are under 170,000 clones, more than 85% of them singletons; the top ten hold approximately 3.6%. The CDR3 covers 15 residues. The germline gives CDR1 MDHEN, CDR2 SYDVKM. V lost 6 bases, J lost 3 bases, and 8 bases stayed unmatched. The sample comes from a study of T cell responses to AZD1222 COVID-19 vaccine. Findings of the study overall: Spike-specific TCR breadth rose after two AZD1222 doses, and depth rose as well. Females made up more of the donors, who were largely white British, and clonal diversity may have come out too low. Of spike-specific TCRs, nearly half reportedly target regions left unmutated in variants.

This material consisted of peripheral blood, taken 28 days after the second AZD1222 dose. The sequence was obtained from an adult who received the AZD1222 COVID-19 vaccine. The chain is built from TRBV28 and TRBJ2-7; 10 bases agree with TRBD1. In nucleotides, the CDR3 is TGTGCCAGCAGCGGTCCGGGACAGGGGAACTACGAGCAGTACTTC. Amino acid sequence: CASSGPGQGNYEQYF.